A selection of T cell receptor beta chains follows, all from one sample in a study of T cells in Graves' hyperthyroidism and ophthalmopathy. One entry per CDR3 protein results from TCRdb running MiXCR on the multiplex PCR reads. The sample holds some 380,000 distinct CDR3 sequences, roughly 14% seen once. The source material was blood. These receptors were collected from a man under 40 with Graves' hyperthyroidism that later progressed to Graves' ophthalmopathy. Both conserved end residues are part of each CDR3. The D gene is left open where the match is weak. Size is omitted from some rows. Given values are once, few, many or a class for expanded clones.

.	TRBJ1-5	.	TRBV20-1	CSARVVARNQPQHF	TGCAGTGCTAGAGTAGTGGCTCGCAATCAGCCCCAGCATTTT
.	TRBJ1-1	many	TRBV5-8	CASSLTTGGNTEAFF	TGTGCCAGCAGCTTGACGACAGGAGGGAACACTGAAGCTTTCTTT
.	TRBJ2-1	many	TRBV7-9	CASSLSAKGGDNEQFF	TGTGCCAGCAGCTTAAGCGCCAAGGGGGGGGACAATGAGCAGTTCTTC
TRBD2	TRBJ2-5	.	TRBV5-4	CASSATSGGGETQYF	TGTGCCAGCAGCGCTACTAGCGGGGGAGGAGAGACCCAGTACTTC
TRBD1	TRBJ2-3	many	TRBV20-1	CSATPGQGVRRTDTQYF	TGCAGTGCCACCCCGGGACAGGGAGTCCGACGCACAGATACGCAGTATTTT
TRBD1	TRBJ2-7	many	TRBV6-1	CASSVQGALDEQYF	TGTGCCAGCAGTGTACAGGGGGCACTGGACGAGCAGTACTTC
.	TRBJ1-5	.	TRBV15	CATSITRRGGQPQHF	TGTGCCACCAGCATAACCCGGAGGGGGGGCCAGCCCCAGCATTTT
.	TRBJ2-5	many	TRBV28	CASSFRGFMAETQYF	TGTGCCAGCAGTTTCCGGGGGTTTATGGCAGAGACCCAGTACTTC
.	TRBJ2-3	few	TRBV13	CASSAKGGVADTQYF	TGTGCCAGCAGCGCAAAGGGGGGCGTCGCAGATACGCAGTATTTT
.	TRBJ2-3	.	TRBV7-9	CASSLSSVRSDTQYF	TGTGCCAGCAGCTTAAGTTCAGTTAGGTCAGATACGCAGTATTTT
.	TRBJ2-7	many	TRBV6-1	CASSTGGRLYEQYF	TGTGCCAGCTCTACCGGAGGCAGGCTCTACGAGCAGTACTTC
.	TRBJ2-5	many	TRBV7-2	CASSSFETQYF	TGTGCCAGCAGCTCGTTCGAGACCCAGTACTTC
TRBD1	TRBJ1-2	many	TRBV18	CASSPGQVHGYTF	TGTGCCAGCTCACCGGGACAGGTTCATGGCTACACCTTC
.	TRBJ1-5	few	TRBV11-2	CASSLSATDQPQHF	TGTGCCAGCAGCTTATCAGCGACAGATCAGCCCCAGCATTTT
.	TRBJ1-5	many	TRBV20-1	CSASPSTGLYSNQPQHF	TGCAGTGCCAGCCCTTCGACAGGCCTCTATAGCAATCAGCCCCAGCATTTT
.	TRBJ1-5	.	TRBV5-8	CASSLGTDSKPQHF	TGTGCCAGCAGCTTGGGGACAGACTCTAAGCCCCAGCATTTT
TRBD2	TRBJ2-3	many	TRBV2	CASSELAGNTDTQYF	TGTGCCAGCAGTGAACTAGCGGGGAACACAGATACGCAGTATTTT
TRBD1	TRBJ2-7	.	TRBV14	CATSDMTGDSYNEQYF	TGTGCCACCAGTGATATGACAGGGGACTCCTACAATGAGCAGTACTTC
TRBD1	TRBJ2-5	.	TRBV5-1	CASSGQDQETQYF	TGCGCCAGCAGCGGACAGGACCAAGAGACCCAGTACTTC
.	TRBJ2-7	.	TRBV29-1	CSVVDGTYEQYF	TGCAGCGTTGTAGACGGTACCTACGAGCAGTACTTC
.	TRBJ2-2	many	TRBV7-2	CASSRDPRGTGELFF	TGTGCCAGCAGCCGGGACCCGAGGGGTACCGGGGAGCTGTTTTTT
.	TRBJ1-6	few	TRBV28	CASSFPPGRGSPLHF	TGTGCCAGCAGTTTCCCCCCCGGTCGGGGGTCACCCCTCCACTTT
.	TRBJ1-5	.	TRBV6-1	CASSGDRQGNQPQHF	TGTGCCAGCAGTGGGGACCGGCAGGGAAATCAGCCCCAGCATTTT
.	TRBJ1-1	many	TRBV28	CASSLWLRDTEAFF	TGTGCCAGCAGTTTATGGCTTAGGGACACTGAAGCTTTCTTT
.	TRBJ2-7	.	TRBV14	CASSQRPRGGAYEQYF	TGTGCCAGCAGCCAAAGACCGAGGGGGGGGGCCTACGAGCAGTACTTC
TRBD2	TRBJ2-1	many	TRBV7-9	CASSKGSGGDNEQFF	TGTGCCAGCAGCAAGGGCAGCGGGGGGGACAATGAGCAGTTCTTC
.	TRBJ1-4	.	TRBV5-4	CASSLAGGSLNEKLFF	TGTGCCAGCAGCTTGGCCGGGGGGAGTCTAAATGAAAAACTGTTTTTT
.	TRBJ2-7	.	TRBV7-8	CASSTWRDEQYF	TGTGCCAGCTCAACATGGAGAGACGAGCAGTACTTC
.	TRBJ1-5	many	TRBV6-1	CASSVTDYSNQPQHF	TGTGCCAGCAGTGTTACAGACTATAGCAATCAGCCCCAGCATTTT
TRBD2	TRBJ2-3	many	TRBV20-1	CSAARENTDTQYF	TGCAGTGCGGCGCGGGAGAACACAGATACGCAGTATTTT
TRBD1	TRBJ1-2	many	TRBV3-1	CASSRTGGLDGYTF	TGTGCCAGCAGCCGGACAGGGGGCTTGGATGGCTACACCTTC
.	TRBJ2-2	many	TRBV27	CASSENAPLKTNTGELFF	TGTGCCAGCAGTGAAAATGCGCCTCTAAAGACGAACACCGGGGAGCTGTTTTTT
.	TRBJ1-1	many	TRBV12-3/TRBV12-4	CASSLSGDTEAFF	TGTGCCAGCAGTTTATCTGGGGACACTGAAGCTTTCTTT
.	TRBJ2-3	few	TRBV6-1	CASRFPDTQYF	TGTGCCAGCAGGTTCCCGGATACGCAGTATTTT
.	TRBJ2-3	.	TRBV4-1	CASSHAGGASTDTQYF	TGCGCCAGCAGCCACGCCGGGGGCGCTAGCACAGATACGCAGTATTTT
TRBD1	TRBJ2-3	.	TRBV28	CASSLGTGEDTQYF	TGTGCCAGCAGTTTGGGGACAGGTGAGGATACGCAGTATTTT
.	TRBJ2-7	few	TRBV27	CASSLARRSEQYF	TGTGCCAGCAGTTTGGCCCGCCGCTCCGAGCAGTACTTC
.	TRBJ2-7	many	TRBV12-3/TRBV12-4	CASSPTRLTEQYF	TGTGCCAGCAGTCCTACCCGACTAACCGAGCAGTACTTC
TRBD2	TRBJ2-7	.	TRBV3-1	CASSQEEAGLYEQYF	TGTGCCAGCAGCCAAGAGGAAGCGGGGCTCTACGAGCAGTACTTC
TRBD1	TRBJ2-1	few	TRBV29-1	CSVDGQGPPGEQFF	TGCAGCGTTGATGGACAGGGTCCACCGGGTGAGCAGTTCTTC
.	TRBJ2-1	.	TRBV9	CASSAPRGGEQFF	TGTGCCAGCAGCGCCCCCCGAGGGGGTGAGCAGTTCTTC
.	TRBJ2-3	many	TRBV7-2	CASSFGGTWTDTQYF	TGTGCCAGCAGCTTTGGGGGGACTTGGACAGATACGCAGTATTTT
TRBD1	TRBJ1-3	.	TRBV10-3	CAISEPGGASGNTIYF	TGTGCCATCAGTGAGCCAGGGGGGGCGTCTGGAAACACCATATATTTT
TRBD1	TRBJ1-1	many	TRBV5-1	CASSYGQANTEAFF	TGCGCCAGCAGCTATGGACAGGCCAACACTGAAGCTTTCTTT
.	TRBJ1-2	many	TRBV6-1	CASRVSVGYTF	TGTGCCAGCAGAGTCTCGGTTGGCTACACCTTC
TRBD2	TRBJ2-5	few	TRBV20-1	CSAFIAGAQETQYF	TGCAGTGCCTTTATAGCGGGGGCGCAAGAGACCCAGTACTTC
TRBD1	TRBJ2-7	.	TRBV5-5	CASSLGQQGAGYEQYF	TGTGCCAGCAGCTTGGGCCAACAGGGGGCGGGCTACGAGCAGTACTTC
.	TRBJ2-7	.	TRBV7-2	CASSRMPGLEGEQYF	TGTGCCAGCAGCAGAATGCCGGGACTGGAGGGTGAGCAGTACTTC
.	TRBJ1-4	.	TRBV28	CASSLDGRRKFF	TGTGCCAGCAGTTTAGATGGAAGAAGGAAGTTTTTT
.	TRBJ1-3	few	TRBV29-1	CSVDTDSGNTIYF	TGCAGCGTCGACACCGACTCTGGAAACACCATATATTTT
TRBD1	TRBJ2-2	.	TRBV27	CASSSTRDRGIVGELFF	TGTGCCAGCAGTTCTACCCGGGACAGGGGTATTGTAGGGGAGCTGTTTTTT
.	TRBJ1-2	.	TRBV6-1	CTSSPGGGGGYTF	TGTACCAGCAGCCCCGGAGGGGGAGGTGGCTACACCTTC
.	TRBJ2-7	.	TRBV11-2	CASSSRTVSYEQYF	TGTGCCAGCAGCTCACGGACAGTCTCCTACGAGCAGTACTTC
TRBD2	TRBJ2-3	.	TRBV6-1	CASSERVAGPSTDTQYF	TGTGCCAGCAGTGAAAGGGTAGCGGGGCCTAGCACAGATACGCAGTATTTT
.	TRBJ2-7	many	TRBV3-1	CASSHGRGLREQYF	TGTGCCAGCAGCCATGGGCGGGGGCTACGGGAGCAGTACTTC
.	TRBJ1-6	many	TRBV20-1	CSASGQAGSPLHF	TGCAGTGCTAGCGGGCAGGCTGGTTCACCCCTCCACTTT
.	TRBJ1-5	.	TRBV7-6	CASSLEGGGRNNQPQHF	TGTGCCAGCAGCTTAGAGGGAGGGGGGAGAAACAATCAGCCCCAGCATTTT